These 9 T cell receptor beta chains share one sample of origin, sequenced in a study of blood T cell repertoires in COVID-19. Profiling relied on immunoSEQ multiplex PCR, and the TCRdb table lists in-frame clones only, not all of them. The table shows hundreds of thousands of clones, with 80% to 90% occurring only once. Sequenced sample: peripheral blood. The receptor source for this set is a woman aged 40 to 50 who had recovered from COVID-19.

The rearrangement links TRBV20-1 to TRBJ1-2; tentatively, D is TRBD1 (5 bases). Trimming took 6 bases from V and 8 from J, leaving 13 bases between them. Germline CDR1 is DFQATT and CDR2 is SNEGSKA (reference sequence). The CDR3 has 11 residues. The CDR3 is CSAWGGTGYTF. For the CDR3, the DNA is TGCAGTGCCTGGGGGGGTACCGGCTACACCTTC.

This rearrangement joins TRBV4-2 to TRBJ2-1; 9 bases match TRBD2. CDR1 is LGHNA, CDR2 YNFKEQ, per germline. The trim removed 2 bases at V and 4 bases at J, leaving 6 bases unmatched. This CDR3 has 16 amino acids. For the CDR3, the DNA is TGTGCCAGCAGCCAACTGAATAGCGGGGGTTACAATGAGCAGTTCTTC. It yields the protein CASSQLNSGGYNEQFF.

V and J are TRBV15 and TRBJ1-1; D is uncertain. Per the germline V gene, CDR1 is LNHNV and CDR2 is YYDKDF (reference sequence). V lost 2 bases, J lost 4 bases, and 17 bases lay in between. The CDR3 sequence is 16 residues long. The chain's CDR3 is CATSRHFGRASTEAFF. CDR3 nucleotides: TGTGCCACCAGCAGACACTTCGGGAGGGCTAGCACTGAAGCTTTCTTT.

J is TRBJ1-1 and V is TRBV7-9, with TRBD1 matching 7 bases. This CDR3 has 15 residues. Losses at the gene ends were 1 base for V and 3 bases for J; bases not matched to a gene: 5. Germline V gives CDR1 SEHNR, CDR2 FQNEAQ (reference sequence). For the CDR3, the DNA is TGTGCCAGCAGCTTAGGTGACAGGGCGGACACTGAAGCTTTCTTT. This gives the protein CASSLGDRADTEAFF.

The V and J genes are TRBV27 and TRBJ2-2; D is possibly TRBD2 (5 bases). This CDR3 has 15 residues. Germline values: CDR1 MNHEY, CDR2 SMNVEV (reference sequence). The V and J ends lost 4 bases and 3 bases respectively, with 12 bases between them. CDR3 region: CASSSRGSDTGELFF. Written as DNA, the CDR3 is TGTGCCAGCAGTTCCCGGGGATCGGACACCGGGGAGCTGTTTTTT.

The V call is TRBV10-1, the J call TRBJ2-7; a possible D gene is TRBD2 (6 bases). Germline values: CDR1 WNHNN, CDR2 SYGVQD (reference sequence). V shed 6 bases and J shed 3 bases, with 12 bases lying between them. The CDR3 covers 13 residues. CDR3 region: CASSPGRGYEQYF. In nucleotides, the CDR3 is TGCGCCAGCAGCCCCGGGAGAGGCTACGAGCAGTACTTC.

V gene TRBV5-1 combines with J gene TRBJ1-4; weak D call: TRBD1 (5 bases). CDR1 and CDR2 from the germline V gene are SGHRS and YFSETQ. Trimming cost V 5 bases and J 2 bases, with 16 bases left between them. The CDR3 contains 16 residues. CDR3 sequence: CASSEGDYATNEKLFF. As DNA, the CDR3 is TGCGCCAGCAGTGAAGGGGACTATGCCACTAATGAAAAACTGTTTTTT.

This chain uses TRBV5-1 with TRBJ1-1; possibly TRBD1 for D (6 bases). Germline lookup yields CDR1 SGHRS and CDR2 YFSETQ. The CDR3 has 15 residues. Trimming pared 0 bases from V and 1 base from J, leaving 10 bases between. In DNA, the CDR3 is TGCGCCAGCAGCTTGGGTACAGGGACGAACACTGAAGCTTTCTTT. Translating it yields CASSLGTGTNTEAFF.

A few counts support this clone. The chain uses TRBV5-1 and TRBJ2-5; weak D call: TRBD1 (6 bases). Germline CDR1 reads SGHRS; CDR2 reads YFSETQ. V was cut by 3 bases and J by 1 base, with 16 bases left in between. This CDR3 comprises 16 residues. The CDR3 protein is CASSWQPGQSQETQYF. In nucleotides, the CDR3 is TGCGCCAGCAGCTGGCAGCCTGGACAGTCCCAAGAGACCCAGTACTTC.